The T cell receptor beta chain described here comes from a study of blood T cells in healthy people across ages. Regarding the study as a whole: Underestimates were what the diversity estimates from one million T cells were considered to be. More naive CD4+ cells and higher diversity were found in long-lived than in aged donors.

About this clonotype itself: Its antigen is still unknown.

V lost 2 bases to trimming and J lost 7 bases, with 5 bases between them. The length of the CDR3 is 11 residues. Sample-barcoded 5' priming and a J-beta primer mix drove a second PCR of about 6 to 12 cycles. From the 5' RACE reads, TCRdb called clonotypes with MiXCR, one entry per CDR3 protein. Altogether roughly 860,000 distinct CDR3 sequences are present, about 62% being singletons, with the ten largest covering approximately 30%. This clonotype was obtained from a man aged 25 to 40 in good health. The V call is TRBV12-3 or TRBV12-4, the J call TRBJ1-2; D perhaps matches TRBD1 (5 bases). The sample comprised blood. The CDR3 protein is CASSLRGGYTF. CDR3 DNA: TGTGCCAGCAGTTTAAGGGGTGGCTACACCTTC.